The T cell receptor (beta chain) described here comes from a study of blood T cell repertoires in COVID-19. Study summary: Samples of COVID-19 (acute and convalescent) were obtained from the United States, Italy and Spain.

Sequencing used immunoSEQ multiplex PCR; TCRdb keeps in-frame clones, though not all of them. The sample shows about 160,000 clones, approximately 88% of them seen only once. Per the germline V gene, CDR1 is LGHNA and CDR2 is YSLEER. The CDR3 is made up of 14 amino acids. Trimming at V came to 4 bases and at J to 8 bases, leaving 9 bases not matched to a gene. The TCR was taken from a woman aged 55 to 70 who had recovered from COVID-19. The sample comprised peripheral blood. This chain uses TRBV4-3 with TRBJ2-7; 9 bases agree with TRBD1. The CDR3 bases are TGCGCCAGCAGCCTGGGACAGGGATCTACGAAGCAGTACTTC. Encoded protein: CASSLGQGSTKQYF.